This T cell receptor (beta chain) appears in the sequencing data of a study of blood T cell repertoires in COVID-19. Study context: Samples came from the United States, Italy and Spain, spanning acute and convalescent COVID-19. Nucleic acid was either cDNA or gDNA, and it came from T cells, B-cell-depleted T cells, or PBMCs.

Per germline, CDR1 SQVTM and CDR2 ANQGSEA. Trimming removed 0 bases from V and 5 bases from J; junction bases left unmatched: 8. This CDR3 is built from 16 residues. Under the authors' procedure: Reference gene primer amplification gave estimated nucleated cell counts. The method was immunoSEQ multiplex PCR; TCRdb's version includes in-frame clones alone and lacks a portion of them. The DNA was the basis for D and trimming; V, J and clone size are from that table. The profile shows 45,000 to 55,000 clones, about 88% of them singletons. The V call is TRBV29-1, the J call TRBJ2-3, with 10 bases that match TRBD2. The sequence came from a man aged 50-60 years with active COVID-19. Specimen: peripheral blood. CDR3 bases: TGCAGCGTTGAAGATCGAGCGGGGGGGCCTGGAGATACGCAGTATTTT. This encodes CSVEDRAGGPGDTQYF.